This TCR beta chain was sequenced in a study of lymphopenia after photon versus proton radiotherapy. Study findings and constraints: Proton therapy kept repertoires fairly stable, unlike photons, which gained effector/memory cells. Better survival with proton therapy was suggested as possible, not demonstrated.

On this clone itself: No antigen is known for it. No DNA is shown, since the ends of the CDR3 on it are uncertain; the CDR3 is the one TCRdb lists.

The CDR3 sequence runs 10 residues, both termini included. Germline loops: CDR1 SQVTM, CDR2 ANQGSEA. Profiling relied on immunoSEQ multiplex PCR, and the TCRdb table lists in-frame clones only, not all of them. Of under 65,000 clones listed, 65% to 85% were seen once; the top ten hold around 2.2%. The starting material was peripheral blood, obtained from a patient treated with proton-based radiotherapy. This clonotype was obtained from a man aged 60-69 years with pancreatic cancer. The chain combines TRBV29-1 with TRBJ1-2; TRBD1, the table's D call, lacks a check against the DNA. The CDR3 sequence: CSVGTGTLFF.